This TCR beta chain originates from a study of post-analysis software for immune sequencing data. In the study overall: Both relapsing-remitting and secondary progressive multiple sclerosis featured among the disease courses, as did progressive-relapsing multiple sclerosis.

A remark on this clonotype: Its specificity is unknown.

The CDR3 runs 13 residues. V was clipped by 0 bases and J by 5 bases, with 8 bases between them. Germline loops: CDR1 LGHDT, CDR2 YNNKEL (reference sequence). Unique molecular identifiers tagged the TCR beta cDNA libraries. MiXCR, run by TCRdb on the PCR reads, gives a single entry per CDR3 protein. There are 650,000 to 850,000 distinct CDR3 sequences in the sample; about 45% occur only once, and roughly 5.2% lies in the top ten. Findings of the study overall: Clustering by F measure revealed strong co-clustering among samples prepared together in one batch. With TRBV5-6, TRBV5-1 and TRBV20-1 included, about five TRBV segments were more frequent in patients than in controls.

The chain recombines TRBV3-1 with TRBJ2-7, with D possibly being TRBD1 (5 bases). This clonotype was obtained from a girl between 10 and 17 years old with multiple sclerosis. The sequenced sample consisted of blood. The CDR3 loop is CASSQDRVNEQYF. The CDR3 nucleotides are TGTGCCAGCAGCCAAGACAGGGTGAACGAGCAGTACTTC.